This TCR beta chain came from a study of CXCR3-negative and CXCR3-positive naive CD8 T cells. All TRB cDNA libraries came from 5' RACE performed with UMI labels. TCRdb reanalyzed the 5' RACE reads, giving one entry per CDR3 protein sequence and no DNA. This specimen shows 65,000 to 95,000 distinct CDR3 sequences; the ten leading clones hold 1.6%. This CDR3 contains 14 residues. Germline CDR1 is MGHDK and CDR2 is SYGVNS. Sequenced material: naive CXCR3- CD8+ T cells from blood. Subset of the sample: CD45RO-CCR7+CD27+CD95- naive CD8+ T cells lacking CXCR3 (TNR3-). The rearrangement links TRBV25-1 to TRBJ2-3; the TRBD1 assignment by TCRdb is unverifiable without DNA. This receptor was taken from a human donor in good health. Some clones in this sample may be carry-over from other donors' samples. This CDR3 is CASQGWGGTDTQYF. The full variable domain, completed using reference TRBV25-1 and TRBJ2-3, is EADIYQTPRYLVIGTGKKITLECSQTMGHDKMYWYQQDPGMELHLIHYSYGVNSTEKGDLSSESTVSRIRTEHFPLTLESARPSHTSQYLCASQGWGGTDTQYFGPGTRLTVL.